These T cell receptor beta chains were read from a single sample in a study of OX40 agonist ivuxolimab in advanced cancers. Profiled with immunoSEQ multiplex PCR; TCRdb holds only in-frame clones, not every one. In the table there are over 65,000 clones, 85% to 90% of which are singletons. This specimen consisted of CD4+ or CD8+ T cells sorted from blood, obtained in a trial of the OX40 agonist ivuxolimab. The receptors were gathered from an adult with an advanced solid tumor such as melanoma, head and neck, liver or kidney cancer. Each CDR3 is given with its conserved first and last residue. The order of the fields is V gene, J gene, CDR3 protein.

V gene: TRBV27
J gene: TRBJ2-1
CDR3 protein: CASSKFPYNEQFF

V gene: TRBV5-1
J gene: TRBJ2-2
CDR3 protein: CASSFLPQGAGTGELFF

V gene: TRBV6-1
J gene: TRBJ2-7
CDR3 protein: CASLIKRDRDEQYF

V gene: TRBV7-9
J gene: TRBJ2-5
CDR3 protein: CASSTTSGAETQYF

V gene: TRBV2
J gene: TRBJ2-2
CDR3 protein: CASSSTGTANTGELFF

V gene: TRBV28
J gene: TRBJ1-2
CDR3 protein: CASSLDVYGYTF

V gene: TRBV21-1
J gene: TRBJ2-7
CDR3 protein: CAILAAQYF

V gene: TRBV10-3
J gene: TRBJ2-2
CDR3 protein: CAISREGQAIGELFF

V gene: TRBV5-4
J gene: TRBJ1-1
CDR3 protein: CASSARTGANTEAFF

V gene: TRBV11-3
J gene: TRBJ2-1
CDR3 protein: CASSAAGTSGVYEQFF

V gene: TRBV5-4
J gene: TRBJ2-7
CDR3 protein: CASSLGPVDTYEQYF

V gene: TRBV5-1
J gene: TRBJ1-1
CDR3 protein: CASSLQTGNTEAFF

V gene: TRBV29-1
J gene: TRBJ2-3
CDR3 protein: CSVSRDTQYF

V gene: TRBV6-5
J gene: TRBJ1-5
CDR3 protein: CASSYSQGAGQPQHF

V gene: TRBV2
J gene: TRBJ1-2
CDR3 protein: CASTGDVYGYTF

V gene: TRBV7-2
J gene: TRBJ1-4
CDR3 protein: CASSGQGHDATNEKLFF

V gene: TRBV10-3
J gene: TRBJ2-5
CDR3 protein: CAIRLDREETQYF

V gene: TRBV5-6
J gene: TRBJ1-1
CDR3 protein: CASSLNTNTEAFF

V gene: TRBV5-5
J gene: TRBJ1-2
CDR3 protein: CASGLGTAVNYGYTF

V gene: TRBV7-9
J gene: TRBJ2-7
CDR3 protein: CASSLGSPGPYEQYF

V gene: TRBV5-1
J gene: TRBJ2-3
CDR3 protein: CASSQQGTDTQYF

V gene: TRBV7-9
J gene: .
CDR3 protein: CASSLSGSSYEQYF

V gene: TRBV6-1
J gene: TRBJ2-5
CDR3 protein: CASRTQVPETQYF

V gene: TRBV5-6
J gene: TRBJ2-3
CDR3 protein: CASSLRASGRADTQYF

V gene: TRBV30
J gene: TRBJ2-7
CDR3 protein: CAWSVRSLAGEQYF

V gene: TRBV2
J gene: TRBJ2-6
CDR3 protein: CASSEQISGANVLTF

V gene: TRBV11-2
J gene: TRBJ2-7
CDR3 protein: CASSVRDTPSLEQYF

V gene: TRBV7-3
J gene: TRBJ2-3
CDR3 protein: CASSSKEGVGTDTQYF